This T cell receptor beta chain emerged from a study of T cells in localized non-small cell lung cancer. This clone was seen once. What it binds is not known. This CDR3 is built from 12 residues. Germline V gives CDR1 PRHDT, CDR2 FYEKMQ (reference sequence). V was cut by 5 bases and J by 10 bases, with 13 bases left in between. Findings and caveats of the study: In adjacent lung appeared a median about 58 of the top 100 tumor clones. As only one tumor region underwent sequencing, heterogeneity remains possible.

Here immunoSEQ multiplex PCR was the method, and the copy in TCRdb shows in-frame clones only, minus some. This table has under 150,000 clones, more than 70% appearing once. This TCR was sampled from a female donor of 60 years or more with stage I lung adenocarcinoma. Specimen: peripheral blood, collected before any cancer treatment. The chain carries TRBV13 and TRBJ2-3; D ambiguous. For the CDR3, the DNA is TGTGCCAGCAGCCCCCCCGTGGCGGCGCAGTATTTT. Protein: CASSPPVAAQYF.